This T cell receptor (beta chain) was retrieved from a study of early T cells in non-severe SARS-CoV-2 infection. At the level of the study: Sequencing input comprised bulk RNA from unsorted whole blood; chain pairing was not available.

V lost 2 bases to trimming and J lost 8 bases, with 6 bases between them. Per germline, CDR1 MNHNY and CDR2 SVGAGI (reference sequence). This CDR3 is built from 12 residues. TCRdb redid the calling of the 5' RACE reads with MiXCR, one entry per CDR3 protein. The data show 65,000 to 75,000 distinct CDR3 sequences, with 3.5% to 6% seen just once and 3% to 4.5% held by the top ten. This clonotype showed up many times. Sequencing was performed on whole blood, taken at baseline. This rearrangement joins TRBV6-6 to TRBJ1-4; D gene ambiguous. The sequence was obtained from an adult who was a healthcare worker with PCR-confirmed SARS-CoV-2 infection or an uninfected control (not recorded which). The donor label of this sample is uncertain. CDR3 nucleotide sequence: TGTGCCAGCAGTTACGGAGGGGAAAAACTGTTTTTT. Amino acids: CASSYGGEKLFF.